This is a list of T cell receptor beta chains from one sample in a study of beta chain features in type 1 diabetes. The assay was immunoSEQ multiplex PCR, and TCRdb's table has in-frame clones only and misses some. Of fewer than 550,000 clones in the sample, about an eighth were seen once. Material for sequencing was naive CD4+ T cells from blood. These receptors were collected from a woman aged 18-30 years in good health. The conserved cysteine and the conserved F or W are not part of the CDR3 here. The size entry is marked missing in some rows and otherwise reads once, few, many or a size class.

clone_size: NA
j_call: TRBJ1-2
v_call: TRBV20-1
cdr3_aa: SARTLGGYT

clone_size: few
j_call: TRBJ2-5
v_call: TRBV30
cdr3_aa: AWRGRGKETQY

clone_size: NA
j_call: TRBJ2-1
v_call: TRBV29-1
cdr3_aa: SILAGGNYNEQF

clone_size: few
j_call: TRBJ2-1
v_call: TRBV7-2
cdr3_aa: ASSQRLVSHNEQF

clone_size: NA
j_call: TRBJ2-5
v_call: TRBV18
cdr3_aa: ASSPVWGIQETQY

clone_size: few
j_call: TRBJ2-3
v_call: TRBV9
cdr3_aa: ASSDRVTLDTQY

clone_size: few
j_call: TRBJ2-3
v_call: TRBV7-3
cdr3_aa: ASSFGLAGRRTDTQY

clone_size: NA
j_call: TRBJ2-3
v_call: TRBV7-9
cdr3_aa: ASRNPRRGRGTDTQY

clone_size: few
j_call: TRBJ2-5
v_call: TRBV29-1
cdr3_aa: SGIWTSGAVQETQY

clone_size: many
j_call: TRBJ2-1
v_call: TRBV7-3
cdr3_aa: ASSLIPNEQF

clone_size: NA
j_call: TRBJ2-5
v_call: TRBV2
cdr3_aa: ASSVTSGRGPGTQY

clone_size: NA
j_call: TRBJ1-4
v_call: TRBV9
cdr3_aa: ASSVGHGEKLF

clone_size: few
j_call: TRBJ2-6
v_call: TRBV4-2
cdr3_aa: ASSHRRGGTGANVLT

clone_size: few
j_call: TRBJ2-5
v_call: TRBV4-1
cdr3_aa: ASSLTIQETQY

clone_size: few
j_call: TRBJ1-1
v_call: TRBV29-1
cdr3_aa: SVAVALNTEAF

clone_size: few
j_call: TRBJ1-5
v_call: TRBV10-3
cdr3_aa: AISPTGADQPQH

clone_size: NA
j_call: TRBJ1-1
v_call: TRBV7-2
cdr3_aa: ASSLEMINTEAF

clone_size: NA
j_call: TRBJ2-7
v_call: TRBV10-3
cdr3_aa: AISESIGGEGEQY

clone_size: many
j_call: TRBJ2-4
v_call: TRBV14
cdr3_aa: ASSPGLAIQY

clone_size: NA
j_call: TRBJ2-5
v_call: TRBV7-6
cdr3_aa: ASSAGETQY

clone_size: NA
j_call: TRBJ2-5
v_call: TRBV15
cdr3_aa: ATSKQREGETQY

clone_size: NA
j_call: TRBJ2-3
v_call: TRBV4-3
cdr3_aa: ASSPAGTSTDTQY

clone_size: NA
j_call: TRBJ1-1
v_call: TRBV30
cdr3_aa: AWSVRGDTEAF

clone_size: NA
j_call: TRBJ2-3
v_call: TRBV9
cdr3_aa: ASSVTLLAAYTDTQY

clone_size: NA
j_call: TRBJ2-4
v_call: TRBV7-9
cdr3_aa: ASSLDRTTVGDIQY

clone_size: NA
j_call: TRBJ2-1
v_call: TRBV27
cdr3_aa: ASRTGGTSGYNEQF

clone_size: NA
j_call: TRBJ1-1
v_call: TRBV9
cdr3_aa: ASSVGGQGDTEAF

clone_size: NA
j_call: TRBJ2-3
v_call: TRBV19
cdr3_aa: ASSRGDTQY

clone_size: NA
j_call: TRBJ2-5
v_call: TRBV9
cdr3_aa: ASSGTGTEVETQY

clone_size: few
j_call: TRBJ2-1
v_call: TRBV15
cdr3_aa: ATSRGGAREQF

clone_size: NA
j_call: TRBJ1-1
v_call: TRBV7-9
cdr3_aa: ASSLSGPNEAF

clone_size: NA
j_call: TRBJ2-5
v_call: TRBV28
cdr3_aa: ASSLFDRGRQETQY

clone_size: few
j_call: TRBJ2-1
v_call: TRBV4-2
cdr3_aa: ASSQELSSYNEQF

clone_size: NA
j_call: TRBJ2-3
v_call: TRBV10-3
cdr3_aa: AISSTDTQY

clone_size: NA
j_call: TRBJ1-1
v_call: TRBV29-1
cdr3_aa: SVGEFEAF

clone_size: few
j_call: TRBJ2-3
v_call: TRBV6-6
cdr3_aa: ASSLTDTQY

clone_size: few
j_call: TRBJ2-7
v_call: TRBV2
cdr3_aa: ASTRAASYEQY

clone_size: NA
j_call: TRBJ2-6
v_call: TRBV5-8
cdr3_aa: ASSTPSGANVLT

clone_size: few
j_call: TRBJ2-1
v_call: TRBV2
cdr3_aa: ASRTSGTRGEQF

clone_size: few
j_call: TRBJ2-7
v_call: TRBV11-2
cdr3_aa: ASNYARGGEQY

clone_size: few
j_call: TRBJ2-3
v_call: TRBV20-1
cdr3_aa: SARRADTQY

clone_size: NA
j_call: TRBJ1-5
v_call: TRBV2
cdr3_aa: ASSAGYGDQPQH

clone_size: NA
j_call: TRBJ2-4
v_call: TRBV7-2
cdr3_aa: ASSLGGAELNQY